This TCR beta chain was sequenced during a study of CD8 T cells in Susac syndrome. CDR1 DFQATT and CDR2 SNEGSKA come from the germline V gene (reference sequence). The CDR3 has 14 amino acids. V was clipped by 3 bases and J by 1 base; unmatched bases: 1. In the multiple sclerosis control group, patients were treatment-naive and had stable or active relapsing-remitting disease. The CD8+ and CD4+ T cells were isolated magnetically using a negative isolation approach, whereas the TEMRA cells were enriched by FACS. Reverse transcription of about 0.5 to 1 ug RNA was performed with random hexamers. TCR beta CDR3 was amplified by immunoSEQ covering 54 Vbeta and 13 Jbeta. TCRdb called the immunoSEQ multiplex PCR reads again in MiXCR, with one record for every CDR3 protein. This sample carries about 180,000 distinct CDR3 sequences, roughly 96% of them seen once, and the ten largest clones take around 0.15%.

This TCR was recovered from a human donor with multiple sclerosis. Sequencing input: CD8+ T cells from PBMCs. V is TRBV20-1 and J is TRBJ2-3; 10 bases fit TRBD2. CDR3 nucleotide sequence: TGCAGTGCTAGCGGGACTAGCGGCACAGATACGCAGTATTTT. Protein: CSASGTSGTDTQYF.